A selection of T cell receptor beta chains follows, all from one sample in a study of vaccination and CD4 T cells after COVID-19. TCRdb processed the PCR reads anew with MiXCR; each CDR3 protein has one entry. The table shows more than 15,000 distinct CDR3 sequences, with around 50% occurring only once. For these TCRs, the target antigens are not known. Sequencing input: cultured CD4+ T cells from blood. Source of these receptors: a human donor with COVID-19. Each CDR3 is given with its conserved first and last residue. A D gene is named only where the DNA matches it firmly. Part of the rows lack a size; the others show once, few, many or a class for expanded clones.

J gene | D gene | clone size | V gene | CDR3 protein | CDR3 DNA
TRBJ1-1 | - | - | TRBV18 | CASSPLSGKGTEAFF | TGTGCCAGCTCGCCTCTGTCCGGGAAGGGCACTGAAGCTTTCTTT
TRBJ1-1 | - | few | TRBV15 | CATSSAFAGNTEAFF | TGTGCCACCAGCAGCGCCTTCGCGGGGAACACTGAAGCTTTCTTT
TRBJ1-6 | TRBD1 | few | TRBV15 | CATSREDRVYSPLHF | TGTGCCACCAGCAGAGAGGACAGGGTTTATTCACCCCTCCACTTT
TRBJ1-2 | - | - | TRBV25-1 | CASSESPAYGYTF | TGTGCCAGCAGTGAATCTCCGGCTTATGGCTACACCTTC
TRBJ1-1 | - | - | TRBV19 | CASSTHLGGEAFF | TGTGCCAGTAGTACGCACTTAGGGGGAGAAGCTTTCTTT
TRBJ2-7 | TRBD2 | - | TRBV6-1 | CASRRHRDYYEQYF | TGTGCCAGCAGGCGACACCGGGACTACTACGAGCAGTACTTC
TRBJ1-3 | TRBD1 | once | TRBV7-2 | CASSQTGGALGNTIYF | TGTGCCAGCAGCCAAACAGGGGGGGCACTTGGAAACACCATATATTTT
TRBJ1-2 | TRBD1 | few | TRBV24-1 | CATREQGARRGYTF | TGTGCCACCAGAGAACAGGGGGCGCGTCGTGGCTACACCTTC
TRBJ1-6 | - | - | TRBV5-4 | CASSPAPTQQNSPLHF | TGTGCCAGCAGCCCCGCCCCGACCCAGCAGAATTCACCCCTCCACTTT
TRBJ1-2 | - | few | TRBV21-1 | CASSKEGQGGNYGYTF | TGTGCCAGCAGCAAAGAAGGACAGGGGGGTAACTATGGCTACACCTTC
TRBJ2-3 | - | - | TRBV29-1 | CSVEWGTDTQYF | TGCAGCGTTGAGTGGGGCACAGATACGCAGTATTTT
TRBJ2-4 | - | few | TRBV6-2/TRBV6-3 | CASRSPGSGRDIQYF | TGTGCCAGCAGGTCTCCAGGATCTGGTCGCGACATTCAGTACTTC
TRBJ2-5 | TRBD2 | once | TRBV6-5 | CASSYPGLAEETQYF | TGTGCCAGCAGTTACCCAGGACTAGCAGAAGAGACCCAGTACTTC
TRBJ1-5 | - | few | TRBV7-9 | CASSPLAQNQPQHF | TGTGCCAGCAGCCCCTTGGCCCAAAATCAGCCCCAGCATTTT
TRBJ2-7 | TRBD2 | few | TRBV7-2 | CASSPVSPLAGGSYEQYF | TGTGCCAGCAGCCCCGTTTCCCCTCTAGCGGGAGGTTCCTACGAGCAGTACTTC
TRBJ2-2 | TRBD2 | - | TRBV30 | CAWSPPGVAGGNTGELFF | TGTGCCTGGAGTCCACCCGGGGTAGCGGGGGGCAACACCGGGGAGCTGTTTTTT
TRBJ1-1 | TRBD1 | - | TRBV5-1 | CASNRKTGGGTEAFF | TGCGCCAGCAACCGTAAAACAGGGGGAGGCACTGAAGCTTTCTTT
TRBJ2-4 | - | - | TRBV28 | CASTSRMNIQYF | TGTGCCAGTACATCCCGTATGAACATTCAGTACTTC
TRBJ1-2 | - | few | TRBV19 | CASSIDVSGNYGYTF | TGTGCCAGTAGTATAGATGTATCAGGGAACTATGGCTACACCTTC
TRBJ2-5 | - | - | TRBV19 | CASSIGGEIQETQYF | TGTGCCAGTAGTATAGGCGGGGAAATCCAAGAGACCCAGTACTTC
TRBJ2-1 | TRBD2 | - | TRBV7-2 | CASSSKPGLAGVEQFF | TGTGCCAGCAGCTCGAAACCGGGACTAGCGGGGGTAGAGCAGTTCTTC
TRBJ2-5 | - | - | TRBV20-1 | CSARPGTPGRETQYF | TGCAGTGCTAGACCCGGGACCCCCGGGCGCGAGACCCAGTACTTC
TRBJ1-2 | - | - | TRBV12-3/TRBV12-4 | CASRLGELGVTGDYTF | TGTGCCAGCAGACTCGGGGAATTAGGGGTAACCGGGGACTACACCTTC
TRBJ2-5 | TRBD1 | - | TRBV29-1 | CSVGTGLETQYF | TGCAGCGTCGGGACAGGGCTGGAGACCCAGTACTTC
TRBJ2-5 | - | - | TRBV11-3 | CASSKDVVQETQYF | TGTGCCAGCAGCAAGGACGTAGTACAAGAGACCCAGTACTTC
TRBJ1-2 | TRBD1 | - | TRBV6-1 | CASKPPGQVSHGYTF | TGTGCCAGCAAACCTCCGGGACAGGTTTCCCATGGCTACACCTTC
TRBJ1-2 | - | once | TRBV28 | CASSVDTYGYTF | TGTGCCAGCAGTGTAGACACCTATGGCTACACCTTC
TRBJ1-1 | - | - | TRBV20-1 | CSALRGASGTEAFF | TGCAGTGCTTTGCGGGGCGCTTCGGGCACTGAAGCTTTCTTT
TRBJ1-2 | TRBD1 | - | TRBV28 | CASSLRDRPLYGYTF | TGTGCCAGCAGTCTAAGGGACAGACCCCTCTATGGCTACACCTTC
TRBJ1-5 | - | few | TRBV12-3/TRBV12-4 | CASTKGLSNQPQHF | TGTGCCAGCACCAAAGGGTTGAGCAATCAGCCCCAGCATTTT
TRBJ1-2 | - | - | TRBV28 | CASDSNPRDYGYTF | TGTGCCAGCGACTCGAACCCCCGAGACTATGGCTACACCTTC
TRBJ2-3 | TRBD2 | - | TRBV20-1 | CSARSGSLAGGNTQYF | TGCAGTGCTAGATCCGGATCTCTAGCGGGGGGAAATACGCAGTATTTT
TRBJ1-1 | TRBD1 | few | TRBV28 | CASGAPDRDVNTEAFF | TGTGCCAGCGGGGCCCCGGACAGGGATGTGAATACTGAAGCTTTCTTT
TRBJ1-5 | TRBD1 | few | TRBV7-9 | CASSTGTGILQPQHF | TGTGCCAGCAGTACCGGGACAGGGATTCTTCAGCCCCAGCATTTT
TRBJ1-1 | - | few | TRBV19 | CASSIYGGEAFF | TGTGCCAGTAGTATATACGGGGGTGAAGCTTTCTTT
TRBJ1-5 | - | - | TRBV27 | CASSLGRDQPQHF | TGTGCCAGCAGTTTAGGGAGGGATCAGCCCCAGCATTTT